Listed here is a single T cell receptor (beta chain). Its antigen is undetermined. The sample belongs to a study of T cell repertoires in cytomegalovirus infection. Study at large: The public TCR beta signatures pointed to both CMV infection and matching HLA type.

The study, taken as a whole, reports: Clonotypes of TCR beta that were HLA-C-restricted and CMV-specific dominated the ex vivo response. Cumulative frequency of public TCR beta families picked out carriers of CMV plus the relevant HLA.

TCRdb ran MiXCR on the reads and lists one entry per CDR3 protein. The data contain more than 650,000 distinct CDR3 sequences, 35% of them singletons. This CDR3 has 13 amino acids. From germline, CDR1 is LGHNA and CDR2 YNFKEQ. V was trimmed by 1 base and J by 7 bases, leaving 11 bases between them. The sample consisted of PBMCs. The TCR originated in a human donor in good health (CMV status not recorded). Some clones in this sample may be carry-over from other donors' samples. This chain links TRBV4-2 with TRBJ2-7; either TRBD1 or TRBD2 may fit D (5 bases each). The CDR3 is CASSQGGRPEQYF. The CDR3 DNA reads TGTGCCAGCAGCCAAGGGGGACGACCTGAGCAGTACTTC.